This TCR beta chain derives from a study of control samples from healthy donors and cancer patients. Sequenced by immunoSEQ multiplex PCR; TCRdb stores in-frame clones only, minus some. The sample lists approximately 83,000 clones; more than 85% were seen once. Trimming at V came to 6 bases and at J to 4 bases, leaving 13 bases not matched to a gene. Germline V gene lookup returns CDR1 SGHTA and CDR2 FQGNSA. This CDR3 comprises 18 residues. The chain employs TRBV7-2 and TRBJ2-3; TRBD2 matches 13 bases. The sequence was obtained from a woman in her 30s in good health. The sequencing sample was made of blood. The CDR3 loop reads CASRRADGLAGAPDTQYF. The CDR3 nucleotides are TGTGCCAGCAGGAGAGCAGATGGACTAGCGGGAGCCCCAGATACGCAGTATTTT.